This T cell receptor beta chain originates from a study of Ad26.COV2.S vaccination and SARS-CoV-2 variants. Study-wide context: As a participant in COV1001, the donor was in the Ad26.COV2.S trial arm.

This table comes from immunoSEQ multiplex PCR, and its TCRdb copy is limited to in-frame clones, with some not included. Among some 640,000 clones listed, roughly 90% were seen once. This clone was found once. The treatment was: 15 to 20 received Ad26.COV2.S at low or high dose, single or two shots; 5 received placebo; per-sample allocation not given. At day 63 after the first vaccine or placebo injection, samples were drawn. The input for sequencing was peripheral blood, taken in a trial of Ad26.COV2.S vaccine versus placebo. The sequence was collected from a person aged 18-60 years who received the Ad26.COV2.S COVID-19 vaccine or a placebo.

The CDR3 DNA reads TGTGCCAGCAGTTCCGGACTAGCGGGAGTTCCGTACAATGAGCAGTTCTTC. Amino acid sequence: CASSSGLAGVPYNEQFF. The chain joins TRBV27 to TRBJ2-1; 13 bases fit TRBD2. The V gene end was trimmed by 4 bases and the J gene end by 4 bases; junction bases not matched to a gene: 7. The germline V gene encodes CDR1 MNHEY and CDR2 SMNVEV (reference sequence). The CDR3 is 17 residues long.